This T cell receptor beta chain was observed in a study of blood T cell repertoires in COVID-19. Study summary: There were acute and convalescent COVID-19 samples, and they came from the United States, Italy and Spain. PBMCs, B-cell-depleted T cells, or T cells provided the cDNA or gDNA that made up the material.

Looked up from germline, CDR1 is KGHDR and CDR2 is SFDVKD. The CDR3 has 20 residues. V dropped 0 bases and J dropped 3 bases, with 25 bases sitting between them. A few counts support this clone. The authors' processing: Estimation of nucleated cell counts was performed using reference gene primer amplification. The repertoire was sequenced with immunoSEQ multiplex PCR; TCRdb's copy has only in-frame clones and lacks some. V, J and clone size are those of that table, while D and trimming were read from the DNA. In the table there are approximately 82,000 clones, 85% to 95% of which are singletons. The sequence came from a woman aged 55-70 years with active COVID-19. The genes are TRBV24-1 and TRBJ1-1, with D uncertain. The source material was peripheral blood. The CDR3 region is CATSDLKSVQVILLDTEAFF. CDR3 in DNA: TGTGCCACCAGTGATTTGAAGTCTGTCCAGGTGATTCTTTTGGACACTGAAGCTTTCTTT.